The 3 T cell receptor beta chains given below trace back to one sample, sequenced in a study of T cell responses to AZD1222 COVID-19 vaccine. Profiling relied on immunoSEQ multiplex PCR, and the TCRdb table lists in-frame clones only, not all of them. This table holds approximately 99,000 clones, roughly nine tenths found once. This sample comprised peripheral blood, obtained 28 days after the second AZD1222 dose. Source of these receptors: an adult who received the AZD1222 COVID-19 vaccine.

The V and J genes are TRBV10-2 and TRBJ1-1; D is possibly TRBD1 (6 bases). V lost 4 bases to trimming and J lost 6 bases, with 12 bases between them. The germline V gene has CDR1 WSHSY and CDR2 SAAADI. The CDR3 contains 13 residues. The CDR3 here is CASSGFGGAEAFF. The CDR3 bases are TGCGCCAGCAGTGGTTTCGGGGGCGCTGAAGCTTTCTTT.

Here the CDR3 DNA reads TGTGCCAGCAGTTCAACCCCGGGGCAGCATTTT. Translated, it gives CASSSTPGQHF. The chain couples TRBV28 to TRBJ1-5; D is uncertain. The germline V gene encodes CDR1 MDHEN and CDR2 SYDVKM. V dropped 4 bases and J dropped 13 bases, with 11 bases sitting between them. This CDR3 contains 11 residues. Filled out from reference TRBV28 and TRBJ1-5, the complete variable domain reads DVKVTQSSRYLVKRTGEKVFLECVQDMDHENMFWYRQDPGLGLRLIYFSYDVKMKEKGDIPEGYSVSREKKERFSLILESASTNQTSMYLCASSSTPGQHFGDGTRLSIL.

This clone was recorded once. V usage is TRBV24-1 and J usage is TRBJ1-2; TRBD1 is a possible D gene (5 bases). CDR3 size: 15 residues. V was pared by 3 bases and J by 4 bases, with 14 bases between. Germline CDR1 reads KGHDR; CDR2 reads SFDVKD. The CDR3 region has the DNA TGTGCCACCAGTGATCCGCGGGGCAGGGCCTATGGCTACACCTTC. This sequence encodes CATSDPRGRAYGYTF.